Below, one T cell receptor (beta chain) is given with its context. The sample is drawn from a study of PD-L1 blockade in urothelial cancer. Whole-study context: The year 2014 saw patients start atezolizumab, 1,200 mg intravenously every 3 weeks.

Clones were sequenced by immunoSEQ multiplex PCR, and TCRdb holds only the in-frame ones, with some missing. The table has 65,000 to 80,000 clones, around 80% seen once. The CDR3 has 12 amino acids. Germline V CDR1 and CDR2: MNHEY, SVGAGI. The germline V and J ends were trimmed by 8 bases and 6 bases, with 14 bases remaining between them. This receptor was obtained from a man in his 70s with urothelial cancer. The chain is built from TRBV6-5 and TRBJ2-7; D possibly corresponds to TRBD1 (5 bases). Sequences were derived from PBMCs, sampled around atezolizumab (anti-PD-L1) treatment. CDR3 sequence: CASRTPGVEQYF. The CDR3 region has the DNA TGTGCCAGCCGGACACCCGGAGTCGAGCAGTACTTC.